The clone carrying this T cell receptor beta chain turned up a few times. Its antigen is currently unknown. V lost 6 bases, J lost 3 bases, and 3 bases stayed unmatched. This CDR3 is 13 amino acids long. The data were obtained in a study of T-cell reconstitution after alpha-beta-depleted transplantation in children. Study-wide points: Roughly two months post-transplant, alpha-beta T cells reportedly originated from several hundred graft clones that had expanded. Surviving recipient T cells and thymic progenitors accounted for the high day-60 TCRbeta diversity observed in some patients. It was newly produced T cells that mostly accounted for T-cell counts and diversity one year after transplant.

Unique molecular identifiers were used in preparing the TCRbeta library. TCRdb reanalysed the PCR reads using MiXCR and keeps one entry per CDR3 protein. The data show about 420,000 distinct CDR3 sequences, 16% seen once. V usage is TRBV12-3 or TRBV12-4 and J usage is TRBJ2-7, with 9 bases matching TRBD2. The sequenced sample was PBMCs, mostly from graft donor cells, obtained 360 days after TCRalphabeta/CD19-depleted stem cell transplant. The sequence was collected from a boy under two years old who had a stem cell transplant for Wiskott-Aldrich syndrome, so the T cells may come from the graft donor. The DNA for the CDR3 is TGTGCCAGCAGGGGACTAGCCCTCTACGAGCAGTACTTC. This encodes CASRGLALYEQYF.